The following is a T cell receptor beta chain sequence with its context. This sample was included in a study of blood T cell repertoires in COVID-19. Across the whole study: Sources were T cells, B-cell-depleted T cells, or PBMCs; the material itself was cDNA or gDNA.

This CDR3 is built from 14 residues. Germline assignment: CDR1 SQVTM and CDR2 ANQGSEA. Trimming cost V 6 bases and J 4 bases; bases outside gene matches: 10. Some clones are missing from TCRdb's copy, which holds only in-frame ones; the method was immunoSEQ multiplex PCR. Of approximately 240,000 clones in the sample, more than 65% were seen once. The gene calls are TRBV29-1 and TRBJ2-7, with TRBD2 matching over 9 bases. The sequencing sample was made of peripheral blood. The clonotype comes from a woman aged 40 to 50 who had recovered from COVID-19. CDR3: CSVADLAGVYEQYF. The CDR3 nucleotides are TGCAGCGTCGCCGACTTAGCGGGGGTGTACGAGCAGTACTTC.